This T cell receptor beta chain was obtained from a study of STAT5B mutations in CD4+ large granular lymphocyte leukemia. Clones were read by immunoSEQ multiplex PCR, and TCRdb kept only the in-frame ones, dropping some. The sample carries about 30,000 clones, roughly 78% recorded once. The CDR3 length is 14 residues. V lost 5 bases, J lost 2 bases, and 9 bases lay in between. CDR1 SGHTA and CDR2 FQGNSA come from the germline V gene. This chain joins TRBV7-2 and TRBJ2-2; D gene unclear. The sequence derives from a human donor in good health. Specimen: CD4+ T cells from blood buffy coats. CDR3 nucleotides: TGTGCCAGCAGCCCTTGGTTTAACACCGGGGAGCTGTTTTTT. Encoded protein: CASSPWFNTGELFF.